Below are 6 T cell receptor beta chains sequenced from a single sample in a study of CD8 T cells in Susac syndrome. RNA, at roughly 0.45 to 1 ug, was reverse transcribed with random hexamers. TCRdb reprocessed the immunoSEQ multiplex PCR reads with MiXCR, giving one entry per CDR3 protein. In the table there are some 140,000 distinct CDR3 sequences, 95% of which are singletons. Source material: CD8+ T cells from PBMCs. The receptors originated from a human donor with Susac syndrome.

The chain recombines TRBV27 with TRBJ2-7; maybe TRBD1 (5 bases). The V end lost 2 bases, the J end lost 0 bases, and 11 bases lay between the germline ends. This CDR3 is 15 amino acids long. The V gene's germline CDR1 is MNHEY and CDR2 SMNVEV (reference sequence). CDR3 sequence reads: CASSLKQELSYEQYF. CDR3 DNA sequence: TGTGCCAGCAGTTTAAAACAGGAGCTCTCCTACGAGCAGTACTTC.

The rearrangement joins TRBV29-1 to TRBJ2-1; tentative D call: TRBD1 (5 bases). The germline V gene has CDR1 SQVTM and CDR2 ANQGSEA. This CDR3 spans 11 amino acids. V lost 4 bases, J lost 9 bases, and 10 bases lay in between. The CDR3 here is CSVGGPSEQFF. The CDR3 nucleotides read TGCAGCGTTGGGGGCCCGAGTGAGCAGTTCTTC.

Here the CDR3 DNA reads TGTGCCACCAGCGGCGGGACTAGCGGACGGACCGGATCCTACAATGAGCAGTTCTTC. Translation gives CATSGGTSGRTGSYNEQFF. This chain uses TRBV15 with TRBJ2-1; 11 nucleotides agree with TRBD2. With 5 bases clipped from V and 1 base from J, the junction kept 13 bases outside the gene matches. Looked up from germline, CDR1 is LNHNV and CDR2 is YYDKDF (reference sequence). CDR3 length: 19 amino acids.

The table lists this clonotype with a count of one. This rearrangement joins TRBV12-3 or TRBV12-4 to TRBJ2-2, with 8 bases lining up with TRBD2. The CDR3 totals 17 residues. Trimming took 4 bases from V and 4 from J; bases not matched to a gene: 11. As DNA, the CDR3 is TGTGCCAGCAGTTCGGGTCGGGGGGGCGCCATCACCGGGGAGCTGTTTTTT. Translating gives CASSSGRGGAITGELFF.

The chain recombines TRBV9 with TRBJ1-1; TRBD1 aligns across 7 bases. The V and J ends lost 4 bases and 1 base, in that order; junction bases with no gene match: 7. The CDR3 consists of 15 residues. Looked up from germline, CDR1 is SGDLS and CDR2 is YYNGEE. In nucleotides, the CDR3 is TGTGCCAGCAGCCCTTCGGGGACAGAGAACACTGAAGCTTTCTTT. It translates to CASSPSGTENTEAFF.

The chain is built from TRBV7-3 and TRBJ2-5; 14 bases align to TRBD2. Trimming at V came to 0 bases and at J to 3 bases, leaving 6 bases not matched to a gene. Germline V gives CDR1 SGHTA, CDR2 FQGTGA. This CDR3 is built from 18 residues. This CDR3 reads CASSLTGTGLAGEETQYF. The CDR3 DNA sequence: TGTGCCAGCAGCTTAACCGGGACGGGACTAGCGGGAGAAGAGACCCAGTACTTC. Complete variable domain (other parts from reference TRBV7-3 and TRBJ2-5): GAGVSQTPSNKVTEKGKYVELRCDPISGHTALYWYRQSLGQGPEFLIYFQGTGAADDSGLPNDRFFAVRPEGSVSTLKIQRTERGDSAVYLCASSLTGTGLAGEETQYFGPGTRLLVL.